The 30 T cell receptor beta chains given below trace back to one sample, sequenced in a study of metastatic and nonmetastatic thyroid tumors. MiXCR was used by TCRdb to re-call the PCR reads. This sample has tens of thousands of clones, with roughly 12% found just once. Every patient was untreated before thyroid surgery. The specimen was blood. These receptors all stem from a female donor with papillary thyroid cancer or a benign thyroid nodule (not recorded which). Some clones in this sample may be carry-over from other donors' samples.

This clone showed up many times. V is TRBV18 and J is TRBJ1-5; D unclear. V gave up 2 bases and J gave up 7 bases, with 12 bases separating them. Germline V lookup: CDR1 KGHSH, CDR2 LQKENI. This CDR3 has 14 amino acids. DNA for the CDR3: TGTGCCAGCTCACCAAAAGGTCAAGAGCAGCCCCAGCATTTT. Its protein product is CASSPKGQEQPQHF.

This clone was counted many times. The rearrangement uses TRBV2 and TRBJ2-3; the match to TRBD2 covers 8 bases. Germline values: CDR1 SNHLY, CDR2 FYNNEI. The CDR3 is 15 residues long. The junction had 7 bases not matched to a gene; V was cut back by 3 bases and J by 5 bases. CDR3: CASSEQGTRGDTQYF. CDR3 nucleotides: TGTGCCAGCAGTGAGCAGGGGACTAGAGGAGATACGCAGTATTTT.

In this sample, this clone turned up a few times. This chain links TRBV6-5 with TRBJ1-5, with D perhaps matching TRBD1 (6 bases). V was shortened by 7 bases and J by 6 bases, with 13 bases between the two germline ends. This CDR3 spans 13 amino acids. Germline assignment: CDR1 MNHEY and CDR2 SVGAGI. CDR3 in amino acids: CASISGGGQPQHF. The CDR3 DNA is TGTGCCAGCATTTCGGGGGGCGGTCAGCCCCAGCATTTT.

This clone has ten or more counts. The rearrangement links TRBV19 to TRBJ1-5; 10 bases map to TRBD1. Germline V gene lookup returns CDR1 LNHDA and CDR2 SQIVND (reference sequence). V dropped 7 bases and J dropped 0; count of bases not matched to a gene: 15. The length of the CDR3 is 19 residues. In DNA, the CDR3 is TGTGCCAGTAAAAACGGGGGGACAGGGGCATCTTATAGCAATCAGCCCCAGCATTTT. This gives the protein CASKNGGTGASYSNQPQHF.

The CDR3: CASSLGGLTYGYTF. The CDR3 nucleotides are TGTGCCAGCAGCTTGGGGGGTTTGACCTATGGCTACACCTTC. The V gene is TRBV5-6, the J gene TRBJ1-2; no definite D call. The CDR3 covers 14 residues. The germline V and J ends were trimmed by 0 bases and 4 bases, with 10 bases remaining between them. Germline V gives CDR1 SGHDT, CDR2 YYEEEE.

This clone showed up many times. A read error is possible here, since a much larger clone lies one base away. Other nucleotide sequences in the sample specify the same CDR3. V and J are TRBV11-2 and TRBJ2-7; no reliable D call. From germline, CDR1 is SGHAT and CDR2 FQNNGV. This CDR3 is 14 amino acids long. CDR3 sequence reads: CVSSLKFVGFEQYF. CDR3 bases: TGTGTCAGCAGCTTAAAGTTTGTGGGGTTCGAGCAGTACTTC. The variable domain in full, completed from reference TRBV11-2 and TRBJ2-7, reads EAGVAQSPRYKIIEKRQSVAFWCNPISGHATLYWYQQILGQGPKLLIQFQNNGVVDDSQLPKDRFSAERLKGVDSTLKIQPAKLEDSAVYLCVSSLKFVGFEQYFGPGTRLTVT.

This clone was seen a few times. A single base separates this from a much larger clone, so it may be a read error. The sample contains more than one DNA sequence encoding this CDR3. The rearrangement joins TRBV10-1 to TRBJ2-3; 7 positions agree with TRBD1. CDR3 length: 15 amino acids. V shed 3 bases, J shed 4 bases, and the junction held 7 bases outside the gene matches. Germline V gene sequence: CDR1 WNHNN, CDR2 SYGVQD (reference sequence). For the CDR3, the DNA is TGCGCCAGCAGTGAAGGGACAGAAGGAGCAGATACGCAGTATTTT. Its protein product is CASSEGTEGADTQYF.

The genes are TRBV6-1 and TRBJ2-7; 8 bases line up with TRBD1. Trimming cost V 7 bases and J 3 bases; bases outside gene matches: 8. Per the germline V gene, CDR1 is MNHNS and CDR2 is SASEGT. The CDR3 runs 14 residues. CDR3 residues: CASTRDRRGYEQYF. The CDR3 DNA reads TGTGCCAGCACCCGGGACAGGAGGGGCTACGAGCAGTACTTC.

This clone was observed at least ten times. The chain combines TRBV19 with TRBJ1-1, with 7 bases identical to TRBD1. Germline V gene data show CDR1 as LNHDA and CDR2 as SQIVND (reference sequence). The CDR3 loop spans 14 amino acids. The trim removed 6 bases at V and 1 base at J, leaving 5 bases unmatched. As DNA, the CDR3 is TGTGCCAGTAGCCCCGGGACAGCGAACACTGAAGCTTTCTTT. It specifies CASSPGTANTEAFF.

This clone was counted a few times. This chain connects TRBV6-1 to TRBJ1-5; 8 nucleotides line up with TRBD1. There are 17 residues in the CDR3. The V gene's germline CDR1 is MNHNS and CDR2 SASEGT. The V and J ends lost 11 bases and 7 bases, in that order; junction bases with no gene match: 22. The CDR3 sequence: CAGSPDRGLGPGQPQHF. Here the CDR3 DNA reads TGTGCCGGCTCACCCGACAGGGGACTGGGACCTGGCCAGCCCCAGCATTTT.

The table lists this clone with a few counts. This sequence joins TRBV20-1 and TRBJ2-6; TRBD1 matches at 7 bases. CDR1 is DFQATT, CDR2 SNEGSKA, per germline (reference sequence). The CDR3 contains 19 residues. Losses at the gene ends were 0 bases for V and 0 bases for J; bases not matched to a gene: 11. CDR3 in DNA: TGCAGTGCTAGAGATCGGTACAGGGGTTCCCTCTCTGGGGCCAACGTCCTGACTTTC. It yields the protein CSARDRYRGSLSGANVLTF.

This clone was seen repeatedly, ten times or more. This sequence joins TRBV11-2 and TRBJ1-4; 9 nucleotides agree with TRBD1. Germline CDR1 SGHAT, CDR2 FQNNGV. The CDR3 has 16 amino acids. V shed 5 bases, J shed 8 bases, and the junction held 12 bases outside the gene matches. CDR3 protein: CASSPVTGGEFEKLFF. The CDR3 DNA is TGTGCCAGCAGCCCCGTAACAGGGGGCGAATTCGAAAAACTGTTTTTT.

Many counts were recorded for this clone. The V and J genes are TRBV2 and TRBJ2-4; 12 nucleotides line up with TRBD2. V lost 8 bases and J lost 2; bases outside the gene matches: 7. Germline lookup yields CDR1 SNHLY and CDR2 FYNNEI. The CDR3 spans 16 residues. CDR3 protein: CASASGRAGPKNIQYF. CDR3 bases: TGTGCCAGCGCTAGCGGGAGGGCCGGTCCCAAAAACATTCAGTACTTC.

With respect to this clone: One end of the junction does not line up with germline, which may come from a read error. This chain joins TRBV4-3 and TRBJ2-6; D may be TRBD1 (5 bases). Germline lookup yields CDR1 LGHNA and CDR2 YSLEER. The CDR3 contains 16 residues. The CDR3 DNA reads TGCGCCAGCAGCCCAGAGACGGGCTCTGGGGCCAACCTCCTGACCTTC. Its protein product is CASSPETGSGANLLTF.

The table lists this clone with many counts. The chain uses TRBV3-1 and TRBJ2-6; D remains unclear. The V gene lost 1 base and the J gene lost 0 bases, with 13 bases spanning the gap. This CDR3 is built from 18 residues. Germline CDR1 LGHDT, CDR2 YNNKEL (reference sequence). The CDR3 here is CASSQVSHSPSGANVLTF. The CDR3 region has the DNA TGTGCCAGCAGCCAAGTCAGTCATTCTCCCTCTGGGGCCAACGTCCTGACTTTC.

There are many counts of this clone. The chain uses TRBV10-1 and TRBJ1-2, with D unclear. The CDR3 runs 13 residues. Trimming took 5 bases from V and 2 from J, leaving 9 bases between them. Germline values: CDR1 WNHNN, CDR2 SYGVQD (reference sequence). In DNA form, the CDR3 reads TGCGCCAGCAGTTTAGGACTAAACTATGGCTACACCTTC. It specifies CASSLGLNYGYTF.

The rearrangement uses TRBV11-2 and TRBJ2-7; tentatively, D is TRBD1 (6 bases). The CDR3 covers 14 residues. Trimming stripped 5 bases from V and 2 bases from J, with 13 bases between. Germline CDR1 is SGHAT and CDR2 is FQNNGV. The CDR3 loop reads CASSVRQVTYEQYF. CDR3 coding DNA: TGTGCCAGCAGCGTACGACAGGTAACCTACGAGCAGTACTTC.

This clone counts as medium-sized. The chain combines TRBV6-1 with TRBJ2-2, with D tentatively TRBD1 (6 bases). V lost 6 bases and J 6 bases, leaving 17 bases between the germline ends. Germline lookup yields CDR1 MNHNS and CDR2 SASEGT. The CDR3 is 15 amino acids. The CDR3 loop is CASSRGTGSSGELFF. Here the CDR3 DNA reads TGTGCCAGCAGCCGAGGAACAGGGAGCTCCGGGGAGCTGTTTTTT.

This clone is deemed medium-sized (0.01 to 0.1%). This chain uses TRBV27 with TRBJ2-7, with 7 nucleotides matching TRBD2. Germline CDR1 MNHEY, CDR2 SMNVEV (reference sequence). V shed 4 bases and J 5 bases; nucleotides not matched to a gene: 11. The CDR3 consists of 15 residues. Written as DNA, the CDR3 is TGTGCCAGCAGTTACTCGGCGGGACTAACTCACGAGCAGTACTTC. As protein: CASSYSAGLTHEQYF.

By share, this clone ranks as medium-sized. The V gene is TRBV6-1, the J gene TRBJ1-1; the D is unclear. CDR1 and CDR2 (germline): MNHNS, SASEGT. V lost 0 bases and J 1 base, leaving 3 bases between the germline ends. This CDR3 is 13 amino acids long. The CDR3 nucleotides read TGTGCCAGCAGTGAAGCTTGGAACACTGAAGCTTTCTTT. This encodes CASSEAWNTEAFF.

This clone was found many times. This may come from a read error, since a much larger clone is one base off. This sequence joins TRBV6-1 and TRBJ2-2; 10 positions match TRBD1. The CDR3 totals 15 residues. V lost 5 bases to trimming and J lost 6 bases; unmatched junction nucleotides: 6. Per germline, CDR1 MNHNS and CDR2 SASEGT. CDR3 loop: CASSPPGTGAGELFF. The CDR3 nucleotides read TGTGCCAGCAGTCCCCCCGGGACAGGGGCCGGGGAGCTGTTTTTT.

This clone was detected ten times or more. At one boundary the junction diverges from the germline segment, which might be a read error. V is TRBV4-1 and J is TRBJ1-3; weak D call: TRBD1 (5 bases). The CDR3 spans 17 residues. The germline CDR1 and CDR2 sequences are MGHRA and YSYEKL. CDR3: CASSQDVGAHSGDTIYF. The DNA of the CDR3 is TGCGCCAGCAGCCAAGATGTAGGGGCTCACTCTGGAGACACCATATATTTT.

This clone is labeled as medium-sized. The rearrangement joins TRBV12-3 or TRBV12-4 to TRBJ1-2; D might be TRBD1 (6 bases). Trimming left V 3 bases short and J 10 bases short, with 15 bases between. CDR3 size: 13 residues. The CDR3 protein is CASSFSPGADYTF. The CDR3 coding sequence is TGTGCCAGCAGTTTTTCGCCAGGGGCCGACTACACCTTC.

The chain employs TRBV5-8 and TRBJ1-5, with D tentatively TRBD1 (5 bases). The CDR3 length is 13 residues. Trimming pared 4 bases from V and 5 bases from J, leaving 10 bases between. CDR1 is SGHTS, CDR2 YDEGEE, per germline. In nucleotides, the CDR3 is TGTGCCAGCAGCCGACAGCCTGATCAGCCCCAGCATTTT. This sequence encodes CASSRQPDQPQHF.

This clone has at least ten counts. The chain recombines TRBV3-1 with TRBJ1-2; D unresolved. The CDR3 spans 13 residues. V was shortened by 2 bases and J by 5 bases, with 9 bases between the two germline ends. Germline V gene lookup returns CDR1 LGHDT and CDR2 YNNKEL (reference sequence). As DNA, the CDR3 is TGTGCCAGCAGCCAACCAAGCCGATATGGCTACACCTTC. This sequence encodes CASSQPSRYGYTF.

This clone was observed a handful of times. Lacking the conserved final phenylalanine or tryptophan, this CDR3 likely reflects a read error. The DNA is left out, because the CDR3 cannot be placed on it with certainty; the CDR3 is given as TCRdb lists it. The chain recombines TRBV7-6 with TRBJ2-1. Germline V gives CDR1 SGHVS, CDR2 FNYEAQ. Termini included, the CDR3 measures 8 amino acids. Here the CDR3 reads CASSSTSS.

In its sample, this clone was seen a few times. V gene TRBV6-5 combines with J gene TRBJ1-2; 8 bases are a match to TRBD1. After removal of 2 bases from V and 7 bases from J, the junction contained 3 bases not matched to a gene. Germline CDR1 reads MNHEY; CDR2 reads SVGAGI. The CDR3 sequence is 13 residues long. Written as DNA, the CDR3 is TGTGCCAGCAGTTACCAGGGGGCGGTTGGCTACACCTTC. Amino acids: CASSYQGAVGYTF.

The rearrangement links TRBV20-1 to TRBJ1-5; TRBD1 is a possible D gene (5 bases). V shed 0 bases and J shed 2 bases, with 11 bases lying between them. In germline, CDR1 is DFQATT, CDR2 SNEGSKA (reference sequence). CDR3 length: 15 residues. CDR3 DNA sequence: TGCAGTGCTAGAGATCTCAGGGATCGCAATCAGCCCCAGCATTTT. It encodes CSARDLRDRNQPQHF.

The sample holds many counts of this clone. A much larger clonotype is one base distant, so this may be a read error. Other nucleotide sequences from this sample produce the same CDR3. This chain links TRBV11-1 with TRBJ2-7, with 8 bases fitting TRBD2. CDR3 length equals 16 residues. J gave up 4 bases and V 1 base, and 9 bases lay outside the gene matches. The V gene's germline CDR1 is SGHAT and CDR2 FQDESV (reference sequence). Written as DNA, the CDR3 is TGTGCCAGCAGCTTAGATGTACTAGCGGCAAATTACGAGCAGTACTTC. This sequence encodes CASSLDVLAANYEQYF.

This clone was detected ten times or more. The chain uses TRBV5-1 and TRBJ2-5, with 8 nucleotides matching TRBD2. This CDR3 spans 14 amino acids. Germline CDR1 SGHRS, CDR2 YFSETQ. V was pared by 0 bases and J by 4 bases, with 2 bases of the junction left unmatched. The CDR3 loop reads CASSLELAAETQYF. The CDR3 DNA sequence: TGCGCCAGCAGCTTGGAACTAGCGGCAGAGACCCAGTACTTC.